These T cell receptor beta chains were read from a single sample in a study of CD8 T cells in Susac syndrome. One entry per CDR3 protein, called by TCRdb with MiXCR from the immunoSEQ multiplex PCR reads. The sample records tens of thousands of distinct CDR3 sequences, around 94% being singletons. Sequenced material: CD8+ T cells from PBMCs. The receptors originated from a human donor in good health. Both conserved end residues are part of each CDR3. A D gene is named only where the DNA matches it firmly. A clone size is listed for some rows: how often the clone was seen (once, few, many), or a class if it is expanded.

clone size: once; D gene: NA; J gene: TRBJ1-1; V gene: TRBV6-4; CDR3 DNA: TGTGCCAGCAGTGTCCCCCCAAGAAACGAAAATACAGGGAACACTGAAGCTTTCTTT; CDR3 protein: CASSVPPRNENTGNTEAFF
clone size: NA; D gene: NA; J gene: TRBJ2-1; V gene: TRBV4-1; CDR3 DNA: TGCGCCAGCAGCCAAGCAGAGGGATTCTACAATGAGCAGTTCTTC; CDR3 protein: CASSQAEGFYNEQFF
clone size: NA; D gene: NA; J gene: TRBJ1-6; V gene: TRBV20-1; CDR3 DNA: TGCAGTGCTAGAGGGGGGGGTTGGAATTCACCCCTCCACTTT; CDR3 protein: CSARGGGWNSPLHF
clone size: NA; D gene: NA; J gene: TRBJ2-2; V gene: TRBV15; CDR3 DNA: TGTGCCACCAGCAGCCTAGCGACACACACCGGGGAGCTGTTTTTT; CDR3 protein: CATSSLATHTGELFF
clone size: once; D gene: NA; J gene: TRBJ1-6; V gene: TRBV27; CDR3 DNA: TGTGCCAGCAGGGTTTTTAGCTCCTATAATTCACCCCTCCACTTT; CDR3 protein: CASRVFSSYNSPLHF
clone size: NA; D gene: NA; J gene: TRBJ2-7; V gene: TRBV7-9; CDR3 DNA: TGTGCCAGCAGCTCGGGACCTTCTTACGAGCAGTACTTC; CDR3 protein: CASSSGPSYEQYF
clone size: NA; D gene: NA; J gene: TRBJ1-6; V gene: TRBV19; CDR3 DNA: TGTGCCAGTAGGCCGGGGGGCGACTATTCACCCCTCCACTTT; CDR3 protein: CASRPGGDYSPLHF
clone size: NA; D gene: NA; J gene: TRBJ1-5; V gene: TRBV27; CDR3 DNA: TGTGCCAGCAGTTTGTGGGGGCCCAATCAGCCCCAGCATTTT; CDR3 protein: CASSLWGPNQPQHF
clone size: NA; D gene: NA; J gene: TRBJ2-3; V gene: TRBV5-4; CDR3 DNA: TGTGCCAGCAGCCGTTGGACTTCTAGCACAGATACGCAGTATTTT; CDR3 protein: CASSRWTSSTDTQYF
clone size: NA; D gene: TRBD1; J gene: TRBJ2-7; V gene: TRBV9; CDR3 DNA: TGTGCCAGCAGCCCCTGGGACAGAAACTCCTACGAGCAGTACTTC; CDR3 protein: CASSPWDRNSYEQYF
clone size: once; D gene: NA; J gene: TRBJ1-1; V gene: TRBV7-9; CDR3 DNA: TGTGCCAGCAGCTTAAACGGGGTGGGGACTGAAGCTTTCTTT; CDR3 protein: CASSLNGVGTEAFF
clone size: NA; D gene: NA; J gene: TRBJ1-1; V gene: TRBV14; CDR3 DNA: TGTGCCAGCAGCCAAGTAACGGGATTGAACACTGAAGCTTTCTTT; CDR3 protein: CASSQVTGLNTEAFF
clone size: NA; D gene: NA; J gene: TRBJ2-1; V gene: TRBV13; CDR3 DNA: TGTGCCAGCAGCTTAGACCGGATTGAGCAGTTCTTC; CDR3 protein: CASSLDRIEQFF
clone size: NA; D gene: NA; J gene: TRBJ2-2; V gene: TRBV24-1; CDR3 DNA: TGTGCCACCAGTGATCTCCGTACCGGGGAGCTGTTTTTT; CDR3 protein: CATSDLRTGELFF